These 14 T cell receptor beta chains were all obtained from the same sample, sequenced in a study of beta chain features in type 1 diabetes. Study-wide points: Within each of all four CD4+ subsets, Type 1 diabetes patients had TCRB CDR3s that were moderately but significantly shorter.

Their antigens are not known. Since all of the isolated RNA was reverse transcribed, expressed TCRB transcripts were what got sequenced. The assay was immunoSEQ multiplex PCR, and TCRdb's table has in-frame clones only and misses some. The sample consists of 600,000 to 750,000 clones, 9.5% to 15% of them appearing once. The sample taken for sequencing was naive CD4+ T cells from blood. All receptors come from a man aged 30 to 39 with type 1 diabetes.

The chain combines TRBV14 with TRBJ2-1; 9 positions agree with TRBD2. Per germline, CDR1 SGHDN and CDR2 FVKESK. The CDR3 totals 15 residues. V dropped 4 bases and J dropped 3; count of bases not matched to a gene: 4. The CDR3 sequence: CASSRRLAVYNEQFF. In DNA form, the CDR3 reads TGTGCCAGCAGCCGTCGACTAGCGGTCTACAATGAGCAGTTCTTC.

The chain links TRBV2 to TRBJ1-5; D unresolved. Per germline, CDR1 SNHLY and CDR2 FYNNEI. V shed 5 bases and J shed 4 bases, with 9 bases lying between them. The CDR3 is 13 amino acids. The CDR3 loop is CASSNRVNQPQHF. CDR3 nucleotides: TGTGCCAGCAGTAATCGAGTGAATCAGCCCCAGCATTTT.

This clone was counted a few times. V is TRBV27 and J is TRBJ1-5; the D gene is possibly TRBD1 (5 bases). The germline V gene encodes CDR1 MNHEY and CDR2 SMNVEV (reference sequence). CDR3 length: 15 residues. V was pared by 5 bases and J by 6 bases, with 17 bases between. The CDR3 loop reads CASSPWGVGGQPQHF. CDR3 sequence (DNA): TGTGCCAGCAGTCCGTGGGGTGTTGGGGGTCAGCCCCAGCATTTT.

The chain uses TRBV5-1 and TRBJ2-1; weak D call: TRBD2 (6 bases). CDR1 and CDR2 from the germline V gene are SGHRS and YFSETQ. CDR3 length: 14 residues. V lost 1 base and J lost 8, with 13 bases in between. CDR3 in DNA: TGCGCCAGCAGCTTGATTGGAGGGAACGATGAGCAGTTCTTC. Residues: CASSLIGGNDEQFF.

V gene TRBV25-1 combines with J gene TRBJ1-6; no clear D. CDR3 length: 15 amino acids. Germline loops: CDR1 MGHDK, CDR2 SYGVNS. Between the trimmed V and J ends, which lost 5 bases and 7 bases, there was a span of 15 bases. In DNA form, the CDR3 reads TGTGCCAGCAGTATCGGGTTTTCCACCAATTCACCCCTCCACTTT. This gives the protein CASSIGFSTNSPLHF.

The table lists this clone with a few counts. The CDR3 DNA is TGCGCCAGCAGCTTGGAACGGGGGGCCGGCAATGAAAAACTGTTTTTT. This codes for CASSLERGAGNEKLFF. The chain has TRBV5-1 and TRBJ1-4; possible D gene TRBD1, 6 bases. Germline V lookup: CDR1 SGHRS, CDR2 YFSETQ. V was trimmed by 0 bases and J by 5 bases, leaving 14 bases between them. The CDR3 length is 16 residues.

Only a few counts were recorded for this clone. V and J are TRBV4-2 and TRBJ1-2, with 9 nucleotides matching TRBD1. CDR1 and CDR2 from the germline V gene are LGHNA and YNFKEQ. The CDR3 covers 16 residues. Trimming at V came to 4 bases and at J to 8 bases, leaving 14 bases not matched to a gene. For the CDR3, the DNA is TGTGCCAGCAGCCCTGTCCCGGGACAGGGAATAGGAGGCTACACCTTC. Protein: CASSPVPGQGIGGYTF.

V gene TRBV30 combines with J gene TRBJ1-2; TRBD1 might be the D (5 bases). The CDR3 spans 13 residues. Germline V gene sequence: CDR1 GTSNPN, CDR2 SVGIG (reference sequence). Trimming removed 1 base from V and 3 bases from J, with 9 bases in between. CDR3 residues: CAWSGGLHYGYTF. CDR3 coding DNA: TGTGCCTGGAGTGGGGGACTCCACTATGGCTACACCTTC.

A few counts support this clone. The chain combines TRBV27 with TRBJ1-2, with D hard to call. This CDR3 has 13 residues. The germline gives CDR1 MNHEY, CDR2 SMNVEV (reference sequence). V lost 5 bases and J lost 4, with 11 bases in between. CDR3 DNA sequence: TGTGCCAGCAGTCCGTCAGGCGCCTATGGCTACACCTTC. It is translated as CASSPSGAYGYTF.

DNA of the CDR3: TGTGCCTGGGGAAATGAGCAGTTCTTC. Residues: CAWGNEQFF. The genes are TRBV7-9 and TRBJ2-1, with D uncertain. This CDR3 spans 9 amino acids. Deletions cut 11 bases from V and 7 bases from J, with 6 bases between. In germline, CDR1 is SEHNR, CDR2 FQNEAQ (reference sequence).

This clone was found a few times. The CDR3 sequence is CATQGDNQPQHF. The CDR3 DNA is TGTGCCACCCAGGGGGATAATCAGCCCCAGCATTTT. The chain couples TRBV25-1 to TRBJ1-5, with 7 bases aligning to TRBD1. Germline CDR1 and CDR2: MGHDK and SYGVNS. The CDR3 spans 12 residues. J was trimmed by 4 bases and V by 10 bases; bases with no gene match: 4.

This clone came up a few times. The chain carries TRBV9 and TRBJ1-2, with TRBD1 matching over 10 bases. V trimming: 3 bases; J trimming: 8 bases; junction bases outside the gene matches: 16. CDR1 and CDR2 from the germline V gene are SGDLS and YYNGEE. This CDR3 has 17 amino acids. CDR3 in amino acids: CASSALSGTGASLGYTF. In nucleotides, the CDR3 is TGTGCCAGCAGCGCCCTCTCGGGGACAGGGGCGTCCCTCGGCTACACCTTC.

This clone was seen only a few times. This specimen includes other DNA sequences encoding the same CDR3. The rearrangement uses TRBV9 and TRBJ1-5; no reliable D call. This CDR3 region has 14 residues. In germline, CDR1 is SGDLS, CDR2 YYNGEE. The V end was cut by 0 bases, the J end by 1 base, with 5 bases between. The CDR3 DNA follows: TGTGCCAGCAGCGTAGGAACCAGCAATCAGCCCCAGCATTTT. Translated: CASSVGTSNQPQHF.

The genes are TRBV7-2 and TRBJ1-2; D gene unclear. This CDR3 has 13 amino acids. Germline V gives CDR1 SGHTA, CDR2 FQGNSA. V was trimmed by 1 base and J by 6 bases, leaving 9 bases between them. CDR3 sequence reads: CASSLDGQNGYTF. The CDR3 coding sequence is TGTGCCAGCAGCTTAGACGGGCAGAATGGCTACACCTTC.